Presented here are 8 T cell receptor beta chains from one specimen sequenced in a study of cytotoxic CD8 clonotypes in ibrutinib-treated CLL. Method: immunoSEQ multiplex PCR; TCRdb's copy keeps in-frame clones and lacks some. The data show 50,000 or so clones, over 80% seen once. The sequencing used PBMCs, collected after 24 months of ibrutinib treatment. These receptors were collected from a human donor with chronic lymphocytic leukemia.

CDR3 DNA: TGCGCCAGCAGTGACCAGGACTCCTACACCGGGGAGCTGTTTTTT. Amino acid sequence: CASSDQDSYTGELFF. V usage is TRBV10-1 and J usage is TRBJ2-2; D might be TRBD2 (5 bases). The CDR3 totals 15 residues. The germline V and J ends were trimmed by 3 bases and 3 bases, with 11 bases remaining between them. Germline V gene data show CDR1 as WNHNN and CDR2 as SYGVQD (reference sequence).

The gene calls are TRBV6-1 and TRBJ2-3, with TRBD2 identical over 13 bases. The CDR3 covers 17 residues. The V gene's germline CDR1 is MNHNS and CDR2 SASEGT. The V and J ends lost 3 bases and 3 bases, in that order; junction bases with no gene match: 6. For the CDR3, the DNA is TGTGCCAGCAGTGATACTAGCGGGAGGGCCGGTACAGATACGCAGTATTTT. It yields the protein CASSDTSGRAGTDTQYF.

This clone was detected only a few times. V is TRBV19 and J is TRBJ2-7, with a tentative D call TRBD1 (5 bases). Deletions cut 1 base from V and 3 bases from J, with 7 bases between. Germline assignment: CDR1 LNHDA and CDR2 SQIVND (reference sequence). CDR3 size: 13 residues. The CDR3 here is CASSIGQGYEQYF. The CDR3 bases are TGTGCCAGTAGTATAGGGCAGGGCTACGAGCAGTACTTC.

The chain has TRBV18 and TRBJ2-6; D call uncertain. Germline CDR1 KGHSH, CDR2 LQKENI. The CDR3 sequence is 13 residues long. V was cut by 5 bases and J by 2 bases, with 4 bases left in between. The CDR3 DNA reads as TGTGCCAGCTCAGGGGCTGGGGCCAACGTCCTGACTTTC. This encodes CASSGAGANVLTF.

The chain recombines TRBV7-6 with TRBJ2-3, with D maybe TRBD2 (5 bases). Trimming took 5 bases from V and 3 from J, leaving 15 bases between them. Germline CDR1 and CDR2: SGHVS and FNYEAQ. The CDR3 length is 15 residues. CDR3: CASSPQFRGTDTQYF. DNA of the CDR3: TGTGCCAGCAGCCCACAATTCCGAGGGACAGATACGCAGTATTTT.

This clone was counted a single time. The CDR3 sequence is CASSKDKTAELITGELFF. DNA for the CDR3: TGTGCCAGCAGCAAAGATAAAACGGCGGAGCTAATCACCGGGGAGCTGTTTTTT. The V and J genes are TRBV21-1 and TRBJ2-2; the D call of TRBD2 is as the table states it, not checked on the DNA. TRBV21-1 is deemed a pseudogene. CDR3 length: 18 residues.

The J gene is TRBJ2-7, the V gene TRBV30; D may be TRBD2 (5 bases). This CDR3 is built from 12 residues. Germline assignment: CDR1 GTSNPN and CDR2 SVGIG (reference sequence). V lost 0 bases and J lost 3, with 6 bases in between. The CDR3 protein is CAWSVGLYEQYF. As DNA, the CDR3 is TGTGCCTGGAGTGTTGGACTCTACGAGCAGTACTTC.

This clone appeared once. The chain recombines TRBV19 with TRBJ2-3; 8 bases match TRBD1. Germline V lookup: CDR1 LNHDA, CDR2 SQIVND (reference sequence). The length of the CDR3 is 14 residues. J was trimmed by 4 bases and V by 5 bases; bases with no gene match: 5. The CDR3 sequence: CASSFTTGADTQYF. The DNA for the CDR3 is TGTGCCAGTAGTTTTACGACAGGGGCAGATACGCAGTATTTT.